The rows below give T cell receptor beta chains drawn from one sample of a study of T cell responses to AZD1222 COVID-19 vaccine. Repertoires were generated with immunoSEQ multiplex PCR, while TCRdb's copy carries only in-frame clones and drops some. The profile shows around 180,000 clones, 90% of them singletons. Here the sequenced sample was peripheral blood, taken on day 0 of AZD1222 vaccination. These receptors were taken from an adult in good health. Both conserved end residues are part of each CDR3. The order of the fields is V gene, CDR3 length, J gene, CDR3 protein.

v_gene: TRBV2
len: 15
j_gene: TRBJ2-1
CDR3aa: CASSAGTGVGNEQFF

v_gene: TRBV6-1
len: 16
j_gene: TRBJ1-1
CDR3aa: CASRESGGERSTEAFF

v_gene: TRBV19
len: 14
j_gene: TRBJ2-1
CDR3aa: CASRLAGADNEQFF

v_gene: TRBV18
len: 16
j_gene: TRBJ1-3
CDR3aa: CASSQPGLGSGNTIYF

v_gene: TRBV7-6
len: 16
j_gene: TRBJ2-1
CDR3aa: CASSSWGGLAYNEQFF

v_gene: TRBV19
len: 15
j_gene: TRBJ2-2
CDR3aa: CASSNTRAGTGELFF

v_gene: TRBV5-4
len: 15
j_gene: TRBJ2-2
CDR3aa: CASSHRVSSPGELFF

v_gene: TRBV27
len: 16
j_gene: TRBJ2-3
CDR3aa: CASSILAAPNTDTQYF

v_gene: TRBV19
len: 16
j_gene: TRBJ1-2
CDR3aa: CASTPTGGADLYGYTF

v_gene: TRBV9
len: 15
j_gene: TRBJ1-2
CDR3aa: CASSLSNRGPDGYTF

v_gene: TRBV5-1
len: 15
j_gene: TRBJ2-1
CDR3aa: CASSLELAGGREQFF

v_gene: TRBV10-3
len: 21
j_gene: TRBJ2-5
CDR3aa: CAISDPGPSGGLGRPQETQYF

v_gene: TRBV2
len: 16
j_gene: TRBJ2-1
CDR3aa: CASMRGGGAEVSVQFF

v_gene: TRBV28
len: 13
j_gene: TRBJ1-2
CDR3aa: CATKRAANYGYTF

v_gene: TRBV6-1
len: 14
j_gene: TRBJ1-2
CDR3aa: CASSERGAGNGYTF

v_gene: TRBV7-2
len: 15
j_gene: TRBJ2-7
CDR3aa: CASSSSPGSSYEQYF

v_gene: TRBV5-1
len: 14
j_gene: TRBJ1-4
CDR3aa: CASSLRGVNEKLFF

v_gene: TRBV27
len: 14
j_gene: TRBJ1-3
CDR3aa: CASSFSQAGNTIYF

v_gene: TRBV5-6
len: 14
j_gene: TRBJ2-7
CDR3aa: CASSSGQSSYEQYF

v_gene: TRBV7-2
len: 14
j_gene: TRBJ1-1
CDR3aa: CASSPLAGGTEAFF

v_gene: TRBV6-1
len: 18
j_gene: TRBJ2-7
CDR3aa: CASSDPHRVAGGNYEQYF

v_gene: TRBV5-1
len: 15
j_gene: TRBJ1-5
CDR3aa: CASSLGGQDNQPQHF

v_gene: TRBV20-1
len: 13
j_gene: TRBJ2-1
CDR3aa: CSASRFAPNEQFF

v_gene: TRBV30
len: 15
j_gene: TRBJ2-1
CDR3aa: CASVQGAGSYNEQFF

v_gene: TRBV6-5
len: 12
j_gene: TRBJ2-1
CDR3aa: CASTAGGGEQFF

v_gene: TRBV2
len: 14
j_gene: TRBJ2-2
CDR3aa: CASSEGSNTGELFF

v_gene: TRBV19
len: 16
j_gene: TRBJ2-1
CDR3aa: CASFGQSREGANEQFF

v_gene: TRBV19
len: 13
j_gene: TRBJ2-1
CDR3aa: CATTASSYNEQFF

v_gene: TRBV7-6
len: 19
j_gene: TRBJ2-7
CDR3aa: CASSLGSGTGQRHSYEQYF

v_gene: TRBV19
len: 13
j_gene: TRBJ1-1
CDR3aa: CASSIGARTEAFF

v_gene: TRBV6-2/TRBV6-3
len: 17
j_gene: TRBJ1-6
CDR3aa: CASSETGANSYNSPLHF

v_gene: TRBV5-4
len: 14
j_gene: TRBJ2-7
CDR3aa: CASSWTQGSYEQYF

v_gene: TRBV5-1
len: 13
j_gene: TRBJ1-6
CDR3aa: CASSRLRDSPLHF

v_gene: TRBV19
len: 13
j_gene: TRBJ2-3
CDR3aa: CASSPKGTDTQYF

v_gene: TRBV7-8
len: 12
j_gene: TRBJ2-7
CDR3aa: CASSPDTYEQYF

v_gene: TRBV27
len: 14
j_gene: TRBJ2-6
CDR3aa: CASAGGFGANVLTF

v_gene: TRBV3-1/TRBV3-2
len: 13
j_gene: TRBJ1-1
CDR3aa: CASSQEWDRRAFF

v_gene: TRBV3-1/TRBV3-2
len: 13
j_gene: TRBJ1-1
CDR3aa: CASSHGTRTEAFF

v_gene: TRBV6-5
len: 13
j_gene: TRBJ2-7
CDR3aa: CASSDGSSYEQYF

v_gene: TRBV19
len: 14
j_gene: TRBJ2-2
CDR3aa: CASSIVLGTGELFF

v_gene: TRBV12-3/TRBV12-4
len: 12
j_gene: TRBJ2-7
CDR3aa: CASSPVRGARYF

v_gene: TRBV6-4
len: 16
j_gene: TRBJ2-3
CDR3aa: CASSGQASGGTDTQYF

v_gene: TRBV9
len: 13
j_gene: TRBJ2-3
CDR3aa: CASSVDWSDTQYF

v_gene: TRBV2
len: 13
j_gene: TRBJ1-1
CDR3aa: CASRREQNTEAFF

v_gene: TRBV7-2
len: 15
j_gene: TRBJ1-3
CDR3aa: CASSVQGGSGNTIYF

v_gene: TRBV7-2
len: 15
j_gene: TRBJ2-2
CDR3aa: CASSLNGGPIGELFF